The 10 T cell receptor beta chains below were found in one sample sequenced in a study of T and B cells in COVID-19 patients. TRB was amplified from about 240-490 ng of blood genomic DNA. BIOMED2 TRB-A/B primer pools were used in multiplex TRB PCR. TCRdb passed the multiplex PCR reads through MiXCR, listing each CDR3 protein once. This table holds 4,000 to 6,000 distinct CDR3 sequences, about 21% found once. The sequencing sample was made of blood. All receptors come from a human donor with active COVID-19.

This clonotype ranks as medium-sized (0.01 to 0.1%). Here the CDR3 reads CASSSSRTGATDTQYF. In DNA form, the CDR3 reads TGTGCCAGCAGCTCCAGCCGCACGGGGGCCACAGATACGCAGTATTTT. The chain carries TRBV5-4 and TRBJ2-3; D is perhaps TRBD1 or TRBD2 (6 bases each). The CDR3 has 16 amino acids. Trimming pared 3 bases from V and 2 bases from J, leaving 16 bases between. CDR1 SGHNT and CDR2 YYREEE come from the germline V gene (reference sequence).

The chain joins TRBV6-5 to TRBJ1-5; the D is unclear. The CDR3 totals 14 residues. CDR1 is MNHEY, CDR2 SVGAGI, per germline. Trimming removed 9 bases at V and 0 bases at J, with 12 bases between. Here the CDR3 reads CASRNPSSNQPQHF. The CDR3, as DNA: TGTGCCAGTAGAAACCCCAGTAGCAATCAGCCCCAGCATTTT.

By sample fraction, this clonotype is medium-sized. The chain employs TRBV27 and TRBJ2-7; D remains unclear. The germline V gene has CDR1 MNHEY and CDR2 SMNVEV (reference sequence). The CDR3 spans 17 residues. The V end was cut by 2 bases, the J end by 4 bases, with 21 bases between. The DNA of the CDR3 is TGTGCCAGCAGTTTAGTTGGTTCGGTCGGACCCATGTACGAGCAGTACTTC. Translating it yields CASSLVGSVGPMYEQYF.

Here the CDR3 DNA reads TGTGCCAGTCGGGGGACGGGAGTCCACGAGCAGTACTTC. The encoded protein is CASRGTGVHEQYF. V is TRBV19 and J is TRBJ2-7, with D possibly matching TRBD2 (6 bases). Trimming took off 8 bases at V and 5 bases at J, with 16 bases between the two ends. Per germline, CDR1 LNHDA and CDR2 SQIVND (reference sequence). The CDR3 is made up of 13 amino acids. The whole variable domain, filled in from reference TRBV19 and TRBJ2-7, reads DGGITQSPKYLFRKEGQNVTLSCEQNLNHDAMYWYRQDPGQGLRLIYYSQIVNDFQKGDIAEGYSVSREKKESFPLTVTSAQKNPTAFYLCASRGTGVHEQYFGPGTRLTVT.

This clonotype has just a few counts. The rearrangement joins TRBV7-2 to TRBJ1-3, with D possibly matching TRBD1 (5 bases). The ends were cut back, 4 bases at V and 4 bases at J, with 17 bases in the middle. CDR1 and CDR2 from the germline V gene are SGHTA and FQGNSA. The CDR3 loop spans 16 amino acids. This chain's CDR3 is CASSWPGGASGNTIYF. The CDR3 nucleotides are TGTGCCAGCAGCTGGCCAGGAGGGGCTTCAGGAAACACCATATATTTT.

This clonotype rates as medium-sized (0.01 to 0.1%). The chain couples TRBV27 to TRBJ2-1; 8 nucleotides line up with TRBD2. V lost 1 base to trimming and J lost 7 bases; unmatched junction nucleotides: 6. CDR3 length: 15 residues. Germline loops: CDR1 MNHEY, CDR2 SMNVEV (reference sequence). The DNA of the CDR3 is TGTGCCAGCAGTTTATACCTGACTAGCGCGAATGAGCAGTTCTTC. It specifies CASSLYLTSANEQFF.

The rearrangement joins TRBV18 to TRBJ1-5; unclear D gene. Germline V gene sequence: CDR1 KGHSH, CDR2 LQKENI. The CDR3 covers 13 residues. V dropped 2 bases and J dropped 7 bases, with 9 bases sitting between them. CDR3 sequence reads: CASSPGDRQPQHF. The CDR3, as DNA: TGTGCCAGCTCACCAGGGGATCGCCAGCCCCAGCATTTT.

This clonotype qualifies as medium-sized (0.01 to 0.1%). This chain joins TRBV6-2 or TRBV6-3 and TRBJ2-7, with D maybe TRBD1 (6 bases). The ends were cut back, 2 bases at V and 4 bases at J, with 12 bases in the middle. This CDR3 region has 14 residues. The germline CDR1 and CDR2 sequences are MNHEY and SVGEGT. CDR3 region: CASSYHLGQYEQYF. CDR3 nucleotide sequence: TGTGCCAGCAGTTACCACCTAGGACAGTACGAGCAGTACTTC.

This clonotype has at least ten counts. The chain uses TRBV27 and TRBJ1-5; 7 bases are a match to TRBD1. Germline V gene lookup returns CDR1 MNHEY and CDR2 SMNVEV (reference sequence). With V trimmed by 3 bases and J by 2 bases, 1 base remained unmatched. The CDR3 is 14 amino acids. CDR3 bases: TGTGCCAGCAGTTTTACAGGGGGCAATCAGCCCCAGCATTTT. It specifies CASSFTGGNQPQHF.

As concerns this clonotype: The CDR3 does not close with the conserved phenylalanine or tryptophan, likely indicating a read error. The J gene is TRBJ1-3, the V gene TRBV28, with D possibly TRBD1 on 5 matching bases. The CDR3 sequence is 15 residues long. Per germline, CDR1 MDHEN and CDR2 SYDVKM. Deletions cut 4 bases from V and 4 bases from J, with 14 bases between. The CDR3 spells CASSSTAGGGNTIYS. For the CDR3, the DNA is TGTGCCAGCAGTTCGACAGCGGGGGGAGGAAACACCATATATTCT.